Sequencing of this TCR beta chain was carried out in a study of blood T cells in healthy people across ages (dated by TCRdb to about 2015). At the level of the whole study: In model experiments, roughly one uniquely barcoded TCR beta cDNA molecule per two T cells was captured by template switching. Age-related changes in TCR beta repertoire diversity were measured in the study by deep sequencing normalized with unique cDNA molecular identifiers. Donors were grouped into four age groups: young (average 16 years), middle-aged (roughly 37), aged (around 60) and long-lived (just over 80). To avoid experimental bias, donors of different ages were randomly spread across the sequencing lanes. The study analyzed two additional independent replicas of 1 million unique cDNA reads from the same blood draw for two donors, one aged 18 to 30 and one aged 80 or older. The study at large found these results: A strong correlation was found between observed TCR beta diversity and the percentage of naive T cells measured by flow cytometry. As age increased, observed TCR beta diversity per million T cells dropped in a roughly linear way, and a significant reduction was already evident by age 40. Bulk unsorted PBMC profiling prevented conclusive comparison of naive and antigen-experienced compartments. Donor CMV infection status was unknown, potentially confounding age-related changes in expanded clonotypes. The long-lived group showed more naive CD4+ T cells, fewer expanded clones and increased TCR diversity than the aged group, suggesting age selection. Estimates of total diversity based on one million sequenced T cells were considered lower bounds and underestimates.

Preparation of the library involved 5' RACE. A second PCR of roughly 7 to 11 cycles was run with a J-beta primer mix and a sample-barcoded 5' primer. A template-switch 5' adaptor carrying 12 random nucleotides introduced a unique molecular identifier onto each TCR beta cDNA molecule. Each sample yielded at least 2.5 million CDR3-containing paired-end reads. First-strand cDNA was synthesized from all RNA with the Mint cDNA synthesis kit, primed by a TRBC-specific oligonucleotide. After uracil-DNA glycosylase treatment, a first 18-cycle PCR used universal primers M1SS and BC2_uni_R on all cDNA. The original methods were these. For normalization, 1 million high-quality reads were randomly selected from each sample, with every read carrying a distinct molecular identifier. Instead of being binned into consensus sequences, reads with shared molecular identifiers were discarded. MiTCR, with a Q25 quality threshold and the strictest error-elimination algorithm, was used for CDR3 identification, clonotype clustering and error correction. A nonparametric unseen species model with Euler transformation was used to estimate a lower bound on total TCR beta diversity. In-frame beta chains were kept once TCRdb had trimmed the public reads at Q25 with fastp and called clones with MiXCR. For every CDR3 protein sequence, its rows merge into one entry that carries the most common genes and DNA. TCRdb, not the original authors, processed these V and J calls. In all, the sample holds around 1,800,000 distinct CDR3 sequences, and approximately 40% of those were seen once. The ten largest make up under 30% of the sample.

Sequences SNHLY (CDR1) and FYNNEI (CDR2) are obtained from the germline V gene. Clipping removes 4 bases from V and 11 bases from J, with 8 as the unmatched junction base count. The CDR3, from cysteine to phenylalanine, totals 13 residues. This entry keeps only the CDR3 DNA: 39 bases, framed from base 1. The roughly 38 donors, aged about 6 to 95 years, were systemically healthy Caucasian individuals from Russia. About 10 milliliters of peripheral blood were collected from each donor into EDTA-treated Vacutainer tubes. Ficoll-Paque density-gradient centrifugation was used to isolate PBMCs, with at least 7 million per sample. Trizol reagent was used to extract total RNA from the PBMCs, yielding at least 5 micrograms per sample. Naive CD45RAhigh/CD27high T cell percentages were measured by flow cytometry on a PBMC aliquot from every donor. On this clonotype: Its specific antigen is unknown. One base away there is no much larger clone; base qualities are not given.

Recombination connected TRBV2 to TRBJ2-1; the central 7 bases match TRBD2. Specimen: blood. The sequence was collected from a human donor in good health. CDR3 region: CASSALTGGKQFF. In nucleotides, the sequence is TGTGCCAGCAGTGCCCTTACGGGGGGTAAGCAGTTCTTC.